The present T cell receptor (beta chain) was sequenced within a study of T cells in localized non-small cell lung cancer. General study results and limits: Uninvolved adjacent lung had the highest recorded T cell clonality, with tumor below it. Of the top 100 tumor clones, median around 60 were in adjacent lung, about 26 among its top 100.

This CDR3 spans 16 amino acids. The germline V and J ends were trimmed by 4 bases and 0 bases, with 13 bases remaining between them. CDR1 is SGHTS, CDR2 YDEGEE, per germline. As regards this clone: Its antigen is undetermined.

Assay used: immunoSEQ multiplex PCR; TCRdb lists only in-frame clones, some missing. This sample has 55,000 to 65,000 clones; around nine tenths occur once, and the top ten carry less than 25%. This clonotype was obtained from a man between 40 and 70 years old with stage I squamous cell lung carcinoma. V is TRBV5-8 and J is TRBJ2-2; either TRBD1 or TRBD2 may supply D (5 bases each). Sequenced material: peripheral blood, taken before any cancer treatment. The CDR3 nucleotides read TGTGCCAGCAGCATCTACTTGGGGGCGAACACCGGGGAGCTGTTTTTT. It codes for CASSIYLGANTGELFF.